This is a list of T cell receptor beta chains from one sample in a study of blood T cells in healthy people across ages. TCRdb re-called the 5' RACE reads through MiXCR, storing one row per CDR3 protein. The sample has around 700,000 distinct CDR3 sequences; 20% to 25% are singletons. The data were also submitted as part of a second study, on T cells of mothers and their children.

The sample consisted of blood. These receptor sequences come from a boy younger than 18 in good health. CDR3s include the opening cysteine and the closing phenylalanine or tryptophan. D genes are given only for firm matches. Size values are once, few and many counts, or a class for expanded clones, and some rows have none.

TRBJ1-5 | few | . | TRBV12-3/TRBV12-4 | TGTGCCAGCAGTCTCCGGGATGAGCGTGAGGCTCAGCATTTT | CASSLRDEREAQHF
TRBJ2-2 | . | . | TRBV4-1 | TGCGCCAGCAGCCAAGGGAACGGGGAGCTGTTTTTT | CASSQGNGELFF
TRBJ2-7 | . | . | TRBV6-1 | TGTGCCAGCAGACGCGCCCACGAGCAGTACTTC | CASRRAHEQYF
TRBJ1-1 | few | . | TRBV28 | TGTGCCAGCAGTTTTCGATGGGACACTGAAGCTTTCTTT | CASSFRWDTEAFF
TRBJ2-1 | few | TRBD2 | TRBV5-1 | TGCGCCAGCTCCGGGACTAGCGTTGAGCAGTTCTTC | CASSGTSVEQFF
TRBJ1-2 | . | . | TRBV28 | TGTGCCAGCAGCGGCCGGGGCTATGGCTACACCTTC | CASSGRGYGYTF
TRBJ2-1 | once | . | TRBV27 | TGTGCCAGCAGTCCAACATGGACTAACAATGAGCAGTTCTTC | CASSPTWTNNEQFF
TRBJ2-5 | . | . | TRBV7-9 | TGTGCCAGCAGCTTCGACCGACAGCGGGAGACCCAGTACTTC | CASSFDRQRETQYF
TRBJ2-5 | few | . | TRBV7-6 | TGTGCCAGCAGCTTACGTTCGATCCGGGACATAGAAGAGACCCAGTACTTC | CASSLRSIRDIEETQYF
TRBJ2-7 | . | . | TRBV19 | TGTGCCAGTAGTATAGAGTTCGGCGGGTACGAGCAGTACTTC | CASSIEFGGYEQYF
TRBJ2-4 | . | TRBD2 | TRBV24-1 | TGTGCCACCAGTGACAATACTAGCGGGGGAACCAAAAACATTCAGTACTTC | CATSDNTSGGTKNIQYF
TRBJ2-3 | few | . | TRBV7-9 | TGTGCCAGCAGCTTAGAGGGCGGTTCAGGTGATACGCAGTATTTT | CASSLEGGSGDTQYF
TRBJ2-7 | few | TRBD2 | TRBV29-1 | TGCAGCGTCCCGGGAGGGAGTGGCGAGCAGTACTTC | CSVPGGSGEQYF
TRBJ1-1 | few | . | TRBV19 | TGTGCCAGTAGTATAGATTACGGGGGGGTCACTGAAGCTTTCTTT | CASSIDYGGVTEAFF
TRBJ2-2 | . | . | TRBV29-1 | TGCAGCGGACTGTTTACCGCCGGGGAGCTGTTTTTT | CSGLFTAGELFF
TRBJ2-7 | few | . | TRBV14 | TGTGCCAGCAGCCTGAGGTCCAGCGGTTCCTACGAGCAGTACTTC | CASSLRSSGSYEQYF
TRBJ1-4 | few | . | TRBV4-3 | TGCGCCAGCAGCCAAGATCCGGGACCGGGAGAGGAAAAACTGTTTTTT | CASSQDPGPGEEKLFF
TRBJ2-1 | . | . | TRBV20-1 | TGCAGTGCTAGTAAGCGGTACAGCTCCTACAATGAGCAGTTCTTC | CSASKRYSSYNEQFF
TRBJ2-7 | . | TRBD1 | TRBV9 | TGTGCCAGCAGCCTACATGACAGGGATCAGGACGAGCAGTACTTC | CASSLHDRDQDEQYF
TRBJ1-6 | few | . | TRBV11-1 | TGTGCCAGCAGCTTTACCCGCGCTGATAATTCACCCCTCCACTTT | CASSFTRADNSPLHF
TRBJ2-7 | few | . | TRBV10-3 | TGTGCCATCAAAGACATATCTAACGAGCAGTACTTC | CAIKDISNEQYF
TRBJ1-2 | . | TRBD1 | TRBV7-2 | TGTGCCAGCAGCTTAGAGGGGAGGACAGGGGTGATGTATGGCTACACCTTC | CASSLEGRTGVMYGYTF
TRBJ2-3 | few | . | TRBV13 | TGTGCCAGCAGCTTGCCGCCATCAGATACGCAGTATTTT | CASSLPPSDTQYF
TRBJ2-3 | few | . | TRBV7-9 | TGTGCCAGCAGCGAAGACATATTTCTAAGCACAGATACGCAGTATTTT | CASSEDIFLSTDTQYF
TRBJ2-5 | . | . | TRBV4-2 | TGTGCCAGCAGCCAACTGGGGCAACAAGAGACCCAGTACTTC | CASSQLGQQETQYF
TRBJ2-2 | few | . | TRBV4-1 | TGCGCCAGCAGCCTAAGGGACCGAGCCACCGGGGAGCTGTTTTTT | CASSLRDRATGELFF
TRBJ2-7 | . | TRBD2 | TRBV4-2 | TGTGCCAGCAGCCAAGGGAGACTAGCGGGGGACTCCTACGAGCAGTACTTC | CASSQGRLAGDSYEQYF
TRBJ1-1 | few | . | TRBV6-2/TRBV6-3 | TGTGCCAGCAGTTACGCAGGGATCGCTGAAGCTTTCTTT | CASSYAGIAEAFF
TRBJ2-7 | few | . | TRBV4-2 | TGTGCCAGCAGCCACCCCACCCGGATCCACGAGCAGTACTTC | CASSHPTRIHEQYF
TRBJ2-3 | . | . | TRBV6-5 | TGTGCCAGCAGTTACTCGACGCTAAGCTCAGATACGCAGTATTTT | CASSYSTLSSDTQYF
TRBJ2-3 | . | . | TRBV2 | TGTGCCAGCAGCGGCGAACACAGGGATAGCACAGATACGCAGTATTTT | CASSGEHRDSTDTQYF
TRBJ2-1 | few | TRBD1 | TRBV7-9 | TGTGCCAGCAGCTGGACAGGGGACACGATCAATGAGCAGTTCTTC | CASSWTGDTINEQFF
TRBJ1-5 | . | . | TRBV5-1 | TGCGCCAGCAGCTTGTCAGGGGAGGATCAGCCCCAGCATTTT | CASSLSGEDQPQHF
TRBJ2-5 | . | TRBD1 | TRBV12-3/TRBV12-4 | TGTGCCAGCACCCTGGGACAGCCCCAAGAGACCCAGTACTTC | CASTLGQPQETQYF
TRBJ2-1 | . | . | TRBV29-1 | TGCAGCGTTGGTGAGGAGACTAGCTCCTACAATGAGCAGTTCTTC | CSVGEETSSYNEQFF
TRBJ2-3 | . | TRBD2 | TRBV20-1 | TGCAGTGCTAGACGGCTAGCGGCGGCAGATACGCAGTATTTT | CSARRLAAADTQYF
TRBJ1-6 | . | . | TRBV4-3 | TGCGCCAGCAAGATGGAGGAACCCCTCCACTTT | CASKMEEPLHF
TRBJ2-1 | . | . | TRBV29-1 | TGCAGCGTTGAAGAGGTTAGCTCCTACAATGAGCAGTTCTTC | CSVEEVSSYNEQFF
TRBJ2-7 | . | TRBD2 | TRBV9 | TGTGCCAGCAGCGTAGAGGCTAGCGGTAGATACGAGCAGTACTTC | CASSVEASGRYEQYF
TRBJ2-7 | . | . | TRBV20-1 | TGCAGTGCTAGAGCTGCCAAGGGTTCCGAGCAGTACTTC | CSARAAKGSEQYF
TRBJ2-3 | . | TRBD2 | TRBV24-1 | TGTGCCACCAGTGATCTAGCGGGTGGAGATACGCAGTCTTTT | CATSDLAGGDTQSF
TRBJ1-2 | few | . | TRBV28 | TGTGCCAGCAGTTACCCGGGGGACTATGGCTACACCTTC | CASSYPGDYGYTF
TRBJ2-3 | few | . | TRBV7-2 | TGTGCCAGCAGCTTAGAGGGGGGAGGAGATACGCAGTATTTT | CASSLEGGGDTQYF
TRBJ2-5 | . | . | TRBV4-2 | TGTGCCAGCAGCCAAGCTAGGGGGGGACAAGAGACCCAGTACTTC | CASSQARGGQETQYF
TRBJ2-1 | . | TRBD2 | TRBV6-2/TRBV6-3 | TGTGCCAGCAGTTTAACTAGCGCAACCTACAATGAGCAGTTCTTC | CASSLTSATYNEQFF
TRBJ2-1 | . | . | TRBV19 | TGTGCCAGTAGTCCCTCAGCAGGTTTAGCCGCCAATGAGCAGTTCTTC | CASSPSAGLAANEQFF
TRBJ2-1 | few | TRBD1 | TRBV29-1 | TGCAGCGTTGAGAACAGGGGGCGCGAGTTCTTC | CSVENRGREFF
TRBJ2-5 | few | TRBD2 | TRBV19 | TGTGCCAGTAGTAGGGGACTAGCGGGAGCTGAAGAGACCCAGTACTTC | CASSRGLAGAEETQYF
TRBJ2-5 | . | TRBD1 | TRBV28 | TGTGCCAGCAGTACGACAGGGTCCCAAGAGACCCAGTACTTC | CASSTTGSQETQYF
TRBJ1-1 | . | . | TRBV7-2 | TGTGCCAGCAGCTTATTGGGTAGGGCTGAAGCTTTCTTT | CASSLLGRAEAFF
TRBJ1-4 | . | TRBD1 | TRBV20-1 | TGCAGTGCTAGAGATCGTACAGGGGGGGAAAAACTGTTTTTT | CSARDRTGGEKLFF
TRBJ1-2 | . | TRBD1 | TRBV5-6 | TGTGCCAGCAGCTTGCCGGCCGGGACAGGGGAGGGCTACACCTTC | CASSLPAGTGEGYTF
TRBJ2-1 | few | . | TRBV12-3/TRBV12-4 | TGTGCCAGCAGTTTTGGAGGTAAATGGTACAATGAGCAGTTCTTC | CASSFGGKWYNEQFF